The 31 T cell receptor beta chains reported below all come from one sample, sequenced in a study of T-cell reconstitution after alpha-beta-depleted transplantation in children. Unique molecular identifiers featured in how the TCRbeta library was prepared. TCRdb passed the PCR reads through MiXCR, listing each CDR3 protein once. The sample lists 500,000 to 750,000 distinct CDR3 sequences, more than 20% occurring once. The sequencing here drew on PBMCs, taken before TCRalphabeta/CD19-depleted stem cell transplant. The source is a boy younger than two with Wiskott-Aldrich syndrome, due to receive a stem cell transplant.

This clonotype showed up just a few times. The V and J genes are TRBV12-3 or TRBV12-4 and TRBJ2-1; D uncertain. The V end was cut by 3 bases, the J end by 1 base, with 10 bases between. The CDR3 runs to 15 residues. This chain's CDR3 is CASSLVWDSYNEQFF. CDR3 DNA sequence: TGTGCCAGCAGTTTGGTGTGGGATTCCTACAATGAGCAGTTCTTC.

CDR3 region: CSAQLAETTDTQYF. The CDR3 DNA reads as TGCAGTGCCCAATTAGCGGAGACCACAGATACGCAGTATTTT. The chain employs TRBV20-1 and TRBJ2-3, with D perhaps matching TRBD2 (6 bases). The CDR3 is made up of 14 amino acids. Germline CDR1 and CDR2: DFQATT and SNEGSKA (reference sequence). With 6 bases removed from V and 2 bases from J, the gap between germline ends came to 15 bases.

V usage is TRBV5-1 and J usage is TRBJ2-7, with 7 bases aligning to TRBD2. With 3 bases clipped from V and 6 bases from J, the junction kept 9 bases outside the gene matches. The CDR3 totals 14 residues. CDR1 SGHRS and CDR2 YFSETQ come from the germline V gene. The DNA of the CDR3 is TGCGCCAGCAGCTGGGGGGGTCGGGCCGGCGAGCAGTACTTC. Translated: CASSWGGRAGEQYF. Full variable domain (missing parts from reference TRBV5-1 and TRBJ2-7): KAGVTQTPRYLIKTRGQQVTLSCSPISGHRSVSWYQQTPGQGLQFLFEYFSETQRNKGNFPGRFSGRQFSNSRSEMNVSTLELGDSALYLCASSWGGRAGEQYFGPGTRLTVT.

This chain's CDR3 is CSAGLAVAYEQYF. CDR3 nucleotides: TGCAGTGCAGGACTAGCGGTCGCCTACGAGCAGTACTTC. The chain links TRBV20-1 to TRBJ2-7; 10 bases fit TRBD2. V lost 6 bases, J lost 2 bases, and 4 bases stayed unmatched. The CDR3 length is 13 residues. CDR1 is DFQATT, CDR2 SNEGSKA, per germline (reference sequence).

CDR3 protein: CASSVVVLKNTGELFF. CDR3 sequence (DNA): TGTGCCAGCAGCGTAGTTGTGCTGAAGAACACCGGGGAGCTGTTTTTT. The chain carries TRBV9 and TRBJ2-2; D gene ambiguous. The V and J ends lost 0 bases and 1 base respectively, with 10 bases between them. Germline CDR1 and CDR2: SGDLS and YYNGEE. The CDR3 is 16 amino acids. Full variable domain (remainder filled in from reference TRBV9 and TRBJ2-2): DSGVTQTPKHLITATGQRVTLRCSPRSGDLSVYWYQQSLDQGLQFLIQYYNGEERAKGNILERFSAQQFPDLHSELNLSSLELGDSALYFCASSVVVLKNTGELFFGEGSRLTVL.

This clonotype was counted only a few times. V gene TRBV9 combines with J gene TRBJ2-1; 7 bases line up with TRBD2. The trim removed 0 bases at V and 4 bases at J, leaving 13 bases unmatched. The germline V gene has CDR1 SGDLS and CDR2 YYNGEE. This CDR3 contains 18 residues. CDR3 nucleotide sequence: TGTGCCAGCAGCGTAGGGGGTGGGGCGGGAGCATATTACAATGAGCAGTTCTTC. Encoded protein: CASSVGGGAGAYYNEQFF.

The gene calls are TRBV12-3 or TRBV12-4 and TRBJ2-1; 8 nucleotides agree with TRBD2. V lost 6 bases, J lost 5 bases, and 12 bases stayed unmatched. The CDR3 totals 16 residues. Here the CDR3 reads CASSRRPGGPHNEQFF. The CDR3 DNA reads as TGTGCCAGCAGCCGACGTCCGGGAGGGCCCCACAATGAGCAGTTCTTC.

The J gene is TRBJ2-1, the V gene TRBV5-1, with a tentative D call TRBD1 (5 bases). The CDR3 is made up of 14 amino acids. V dropped 3 bases and J dropped 9 bases, with 16 bases sitting between them. Germline CDR1 and CDR2: SGHRS and YFSETQ. CDR3 coding DNA: TGCGCCAGCAGCTCGAACCTAGGGGCACCTGAGCAGTTCTTC. Translation gives CASSSNLGAPEQFF.

This clonotype was counted a few times. This rearrangement joins TRBV6-1 to TRBJ2-6; 9 positions match TRBD2. The CDR3 runs 18 residues. The V gene's germline CDR1 is MNHNS and CDR2 SASEGT. V lost 0 bases, J lost 2 bases, and 5 bases stayed unmatched. The chain's CDR3 is CASSEARIAGAGANVLTF. CDR3 DNA: TGTGCCAGCAGTGAAGCGCGGATAGCGGGAGCTGGGGCCAACGTCCTGACTTTC.

This clonotype turned up a few times. The gene calls are TRBV6-5 and TRBJ1-1; D is ambiguous. The germline CDR1 and CDR2 sequences are MNHEY and SVGAGI. Deletions cut 4 bases from V and 5 bases from J, with 8 bases between. The CDR3 runs to 12 residues. CDR3 sequence: CASSSLLTEAFF. CDR3 DNA sequence: TGTGCCAGCAGTTCCTTGTTAACTGAAGCTTTCTTT.

This clonotype was recorded a few times. V is TRBV5-1 and J is TRBJ2-7; 7 bases are shared with TRBD2. Trimming took 2 bases from V and 7 from J; bases not matched to a gene: 6. Per the germline V gene, CDR1 is SGHRS and CDR2 is YFSETQ. This CDR3 comprises 13 residues. The CDR3 reads CASSFTGAGEQYF. The CDR3 bases are TGCGCCAGCAGCTTCACGGGAGCGGGAGAGCAGTACTTC.

This clonotype was counted only a few times. This sequence joins TRBV3-1 and TRBJ2-3, with TRBD1 matching 7 bases. The germline CDR1 and CDR2 sequences are LGHDT and YNNKEL (reference sequence). The CDR3 covers 14 residues. After removal of 4 bases from V and 3 bases from J, the junction contained 4 bases not matched to a gene. The CDR3 protein is CASSRTGETDTQYF. The CDR3 DNA reads as TGTGCCAGCAGCCGAACAGGGGAGACAGATACGCAGTATTTT.

This clonotype was observed a single time. This rearrangement joins TRBV7-2 to TRBJ2-3; tentative D call: TRBD1 (5 bases). The CDR3 covers 14 residues. Between the trimmed V and J ends, which lost 5 bases and 5 bases, there was a span of 14 bases. CDR1 is SGHTA, CDR2 FQGNSA, per germline. The CDR3 spells CASSRRDLRDTQYF. The CDR3 DNA reads as TGTGCCAGCAGCCGCAGGGATTTGAGAGATACGCAGTATTTT.

This clonotype was picked up a small number of times. CDR3 loop: CSVRRQGATGELFF. The CDR3 region has the DNA TGCAGCGTTCGAAGACAGGGGGCCACCGGGGAGCTGTTTTTT. The chain couples TRBV29-1 to TRBJ2-2; 10 bases map to TRBD1. The CDR3 length is 14 residues. Trimming removed 5 bases from V and 4 bases from J; junction bases left unmatched: 4. CDR1 and CDR2 (germline): SQVTM, ANQGSEA.

There are a few counts of this clonotype. The J gene is TRBJ2-7, the V gene TRBV29-1, with D perhaps matching TRBD1 (5 bases). Trimming stripped 4 bases from V and 6 bases from J, with 16 bases between. CDR1 is SQVTM, CDR2 ANQGSEA, per germline. This CDR3 is 13 amino acids long. In DNA, the CDR3 is TGCAGCGTTGGTTTCAGGGTGGGAAGCGAGCAGTACTTC. It translates to CSVGFRVGSEQYF.

The chain has TRBV4-1 and TRBJ2-2; D uncertain. Per germline, CDR1 MGHRA and CDR2 YSYEKL. This CDR3 has 17 residues. Trimming took 0 bases from V and 5 from J, leaving 16 bases between them. The CDR3, as DNA: TGCGCCAGCAGCCAAGATATGAGGCCAGGAACTACCGGGGAGCTGTTTTTT. Protein product: CASSQDMRPGTTGELFF.

This clonotype was found a few times. The chain has TRBV5-1 and TRBJ2-3; a possible D gene is TRBD2 (5 bases). This CDR3 region has 15 residues. The V end lost 8 bases, the J end lost 1 base, and 17 bases lay between the germline ends. The germline CDR1 and CDR2 sequences are SGHRS and YFSETQ. CDR3 coding DNA: TGCGCCAGGAATGATACTAGGGTCTGCACAGATACGCAGTATTTT. Amino acid sequence: CARNDTRVCTDTQYF.

The chain employs TRBV24-1 and TRBJ2-1; D is unclear. Germline CDR1 and CDR2: KGHDR and SFDVKD. CDR3 length equals 14 residues. V lost 8 bases and J lost 0, with 10 bases in between. DNA of the CDR3: TGTGCCACCAAATCCAGGAGCTCCTACAATGAGCAGTTCTTC. It codes for CATKSRSSYNEQFF.

This clonotype was seen a handful of times. The chain employs TRBV5-1 and TRBJ2-7, with 9 bases matching TRBD2. The V and J ends lost 0 bases and 2 bases, in that order; junction bases with no gene match: 6. CDR1 and CDR2 (germline): SGHRS, YFSETQ. This CDR3 has 16 amino acids. The DNA for the CDR3 is TGCGCCAGCAGCTTGGTTCGACTAGCGGAACCCTACGAGCAGTACTTC. It translates to CASSLVRLAEPYEQYF.

The V gene is TRBV12-3 or TRBV12-4, the J gene TRBJ2-2, with D perhaps TRBD2 (5 bases). The CDR3 covers 17 residues. Between the trimmed V and J ends, which lost 5 bases and 3 bases, there was a span of 19 bases. CDR3 residues: CASSPTNTRLDTGELFF. CDR3 nucleotides: TGTGCCAGCAGTCCCACGAATACTAGGTTGGACACCGGGGAGCTGTTTTTT.

This clonotype was counted a few times. V gene TRBV12-3 or TRBV12-4 combines with J gene TRBJ1-4; 7 bases match TRBD1. V gave up 9 bases and J gave up 6 bases; unmatched junction bases: 7. This CDR3 region has 13 residues. As DNA, the CDR3 is TGTGCCAGTACCCGGGACAGAGATGAAAAACTGTTTTTT. This translates into CASTRDRDEKLFF.

J is TRBJ2-2 and V is TRBV27, with 11 nucleotides matching TRBD2. Germline V gene data show CDR1 as MNHEY and CDR2 as SMNVEV (reference sequence). Trimming took 2 bases from V and 4 from J; bases not matched to a gene: 6. The CDR3 contains 17 residues. CDR3 sequence: CASSLTSGRTGTGELFF. The CDR3 DNA follows: TGTGCCAGCAGTTTAACTAGCGGGAGAACCGGCACCGGGGAGCTGTTTTTT.

The chain has TRBV7-7 and TRBJ2-1, with TRBD2 matching over 12 bases. The CDR3 contains 16 residues. The V segment lost 3 bases and the J segment 2 bases; nucleotides outside the gene matches: 2. Germline CDR1 is SSHAT and CDR2 is FNYEAQ (reference sequence). Written as DNA, the CDR3 is TGTGCCAGCAGCTTGCGACTAGCGGGAGCCTACAATGAGCAGTTCTTC. Its translation: CASSLRLAGAYNEQFF. The variable domain in full, completed from reference TRBV7-7 and TRBJ2-1, reads GAGVSQSPRYKVTKRGQDVTLRCDPISSHATLYWYQQALGQGPEFLTYFNYEAQPDKSGLPSDRFSAERPEGSISTLTIQRTEQRDSAMYRCASSLRLAGAYNEQFFGPGTRLTVL.

V gene TRBV7-3 combines with J gene TRBJ2-1; possibly TRBD1 for D (5 bases). Trimming removed 5 bases at V and 9 bases at J, with 11 bases between. This CDR3 region has 12 residues. Germline CDR1 reads SGHTA; CDR2 reads FQGTGA. The CDR3 bases are TGTGCCAGCAGCCATGACAGAGGTGAGCAGTTCTTC. It codes for CASSHDRGEQFF. Complete variable domain (other parts from reference TRBV7-3 and TRBJ2-1): GAGVSQTPSNKVTEKGKYVELRCDPISGHTALYWYRQSLGQGPEFLIYFQGTGAADDSGLPNDRFFAVRPEGSVSTLKIQRTERGDSAVYLCASSHDRGEQFFGPGTRLTVL.

The J gene is TRBJ2-1, the V gene TRBV27, with 16 nucleotides matching TRBD2. Looked up from germline, CDR1 is MNHEY and CDR2 is SMNVEV (reference sequence). J lost 6 bases, V lost 7 bases, and 12 bases had no gene match. This CDR3 region has 18 residues. This CDR3 reads CASTSAEGLAGGPNEQFF. CDR3 nucleotides: TGTGCCAGCACTTCTGCGGAGGGACTAGCGGGAGGGCCCAATGAGCAGTTCTTC.

This chain links TRBV20-1 with TRBJ1-5, with 7 nucleotides matching TRBD1. Germline V gene data show CDR1 as DFQATT and CDR2 as SNEGSKA (reference sequence). V was pared by 6 bases and J by 3 bases, with 5 bases of the junction left unmatched. This CDR3 is built from 13 residues. This CDR3 reads CSAQTGDNQPQHF. CDR3 nucleotide sequence: TGCAGTGCGCAAACAGGGGACAATCAGCCCCAGCATTTT.

The J gene is TRBJ2-3, the V gene TRBV6-2 or TRBV6-3; D perhaps matches TRBD1 (6 bases). Trimming removed 5 bases at V and 7 bases at J, with 19 bases between. The CDR3 has 15 residues. CDR1 MNHEY and CDR2 SVGEGT come from the germline V gene. The CDR3 DNA follows: TGTGCCAGCAGTACAGCAGGGGAACTTGGCTATACGCAGTATTTT. Encoded protein: CASSTAGELGYTQYF.

The genes are TRBV6-1 and TRBJ2-1, with D perhaps matching TRBD2 (6 bases). The germline V gene has CDR1 MNHNS and CDR2 SASEGT. The CDR3 loop spans 15 amino acids. V was shortened by 7 bases and J by 0 bases, with 13 bases between the two germline ends. DNA for the CDR3: TGTGCCAGCAAGTCCGGGGGAAGCTCCTACAATGAGCAGTTCTTC. It yields the protein CASKSGGSSYNEQFF.

The V call is TRBV9, the J call TRBJ2-7; no clear D. CDR3 length: 14 amino acids. V was clipped by 0 bases and J by 4 bases, with 11 bases between them. CDR1 and CDR2 from the germline V gene are SGDLS and YYNGEE. The CDR3 reads CASSVGNSAYEQYF. As DNA, the CDR3 is TGTGCCAGCAGCGTAGGTAATAGTGCGTACGAGCAGTACTTC.

The rearrangement uses TRBV3-1 and TRBJ2-5, with D tentatively TRBD2 (6 bases). V lost 0 bases, J lost 7 bases, and 12 bases lay in between. The CDR3 totals 14 residues. Germline V gene lookup returns CDR1 LGHDT and CDR2 YNNKEL (reference sequence). This CDR3 reads CASSQELGEVTQYF. CDR3 coding DNA: TGTGCCAGCAGCCAAGAACTGGGGGAGGTGACCCAGTACTTC.

This chain links TRBV4-1 with TRBJ2-2; unclear D gene. V gave up 3 bases and J gave up 3 bases, with 5 bases separating them. The CDR3 contains 13 residues. Germline loops: CDR1 MGHRA, CDR2 YSYEKL. The CDR3 DNA is TGCGCCAGCAGCCAGTTGGACACCGGGGAGCTGTTTTTT. Its protein product is CASSQLDTGELFF.